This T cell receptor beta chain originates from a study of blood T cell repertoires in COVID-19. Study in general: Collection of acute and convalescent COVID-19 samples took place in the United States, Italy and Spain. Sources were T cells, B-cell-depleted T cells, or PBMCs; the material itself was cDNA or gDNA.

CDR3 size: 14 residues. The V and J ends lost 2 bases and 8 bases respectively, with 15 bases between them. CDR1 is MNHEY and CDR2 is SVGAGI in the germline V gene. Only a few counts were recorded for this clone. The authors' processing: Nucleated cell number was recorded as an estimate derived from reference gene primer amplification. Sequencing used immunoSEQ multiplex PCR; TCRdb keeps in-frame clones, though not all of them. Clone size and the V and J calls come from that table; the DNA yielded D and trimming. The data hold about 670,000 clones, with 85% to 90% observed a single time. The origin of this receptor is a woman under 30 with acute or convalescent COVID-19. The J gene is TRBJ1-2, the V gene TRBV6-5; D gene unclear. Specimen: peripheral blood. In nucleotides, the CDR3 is TGTGCCAGCAGTTACCTCTCAAGAGGGCCAGGCTACACCTTC. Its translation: CASSYLSRGPGYTF.